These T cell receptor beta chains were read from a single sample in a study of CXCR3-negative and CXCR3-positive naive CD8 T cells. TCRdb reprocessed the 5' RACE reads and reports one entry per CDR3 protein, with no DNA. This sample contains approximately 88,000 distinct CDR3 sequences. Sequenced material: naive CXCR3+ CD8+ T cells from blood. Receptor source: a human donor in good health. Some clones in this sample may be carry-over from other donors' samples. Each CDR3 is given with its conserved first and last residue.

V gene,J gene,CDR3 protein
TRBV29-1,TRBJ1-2,CSVDVGDGNGYTF
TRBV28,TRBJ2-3,CASSSTRTRITDTQYF
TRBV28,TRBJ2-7,CASSSMTGERFYEQYF
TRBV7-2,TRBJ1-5,CASTKNLGGNQPQHF
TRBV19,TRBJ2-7,CASSTGTSSTRSSYEQYF
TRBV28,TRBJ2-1,CASSLWGTYNEQFF
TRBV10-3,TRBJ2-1,CAISIRQGDFYNEQFF
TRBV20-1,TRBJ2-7,CSARRPPGGKISYEQYF
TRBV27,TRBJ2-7,CASSLSGGSYEQYF
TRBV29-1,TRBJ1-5,CSVELSGANQPQHF
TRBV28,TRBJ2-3,CASSLGSADVDTQYF
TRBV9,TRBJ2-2,CASSVRGVPSGELFF
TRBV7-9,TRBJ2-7,CASSPDRDGAYEQYF
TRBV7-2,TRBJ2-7,CASSRTETAAFIGGSGEQYF
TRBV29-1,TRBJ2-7,CSVEQKPYEQYF
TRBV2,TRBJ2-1,CASYAGLAGYNEQFF
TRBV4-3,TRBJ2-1,CASSQGTSGNNEQFF
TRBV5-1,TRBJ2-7,CASGAWPPGESYEQYF
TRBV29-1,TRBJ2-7,CSVLTGSYEQYF
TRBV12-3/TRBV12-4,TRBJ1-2,CASSQRDFYGYTF
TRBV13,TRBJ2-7,CASSLRGAGYEQYF
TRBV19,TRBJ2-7,CASSPQGINEQYF
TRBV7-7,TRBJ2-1,CASSLGGGNEQFF
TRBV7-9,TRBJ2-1,CASSPVRAQAGVYEQFF
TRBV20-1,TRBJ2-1,CSASNPASGNVRNEQFF
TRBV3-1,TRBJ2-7,CASSQEGGIPYEQYF
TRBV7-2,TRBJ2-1,CASSSRAGRDEQFF
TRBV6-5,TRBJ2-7,CASSYSGQGAREQYF
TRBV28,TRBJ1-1,CASSLRGSFTEAFF
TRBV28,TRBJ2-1,CASSALTDEQFF
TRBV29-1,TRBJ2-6,CSVEGPRREAPGANVLTF
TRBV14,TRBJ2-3,CASSQNVISTDTQYF
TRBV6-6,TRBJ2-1,CASSYSVESSSYNEQFF
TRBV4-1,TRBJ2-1,CASSPLTESLYNEQFF
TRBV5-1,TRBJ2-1,CASSRPQGMGSYNEQFF
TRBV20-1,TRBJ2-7,CSARDVTVTQYF
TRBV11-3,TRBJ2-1,CASSSSLAAYNEQFF
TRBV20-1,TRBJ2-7,CSAGGRTATNEQYF
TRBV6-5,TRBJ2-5,CASSSPGGGLTQYF
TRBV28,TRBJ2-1,CASSLSGEQFF
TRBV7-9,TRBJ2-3,CASSPSGSPSRLRDTQYF
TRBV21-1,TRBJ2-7,CASSQLLGRGQSYEQYF
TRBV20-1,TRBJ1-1,CSARGRPEAFF
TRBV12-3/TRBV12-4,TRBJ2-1,CASSLFPGEQFF
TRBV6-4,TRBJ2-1,CASSDSTGHYNEQFF
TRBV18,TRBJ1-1,CASSPPGPFHIEAFF
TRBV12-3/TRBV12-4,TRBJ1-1,CASSLRWDIEAFF
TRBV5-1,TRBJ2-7,CASSYTGTGSYEQYF
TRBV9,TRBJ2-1,CASSVDGTTNNEQFF
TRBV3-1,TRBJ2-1,CASSQDRLSSQYNEQFF
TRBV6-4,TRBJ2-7,CASSDSGSGDSGSKDEQYF
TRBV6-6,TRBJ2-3,CASSPTIGQGTDTQYF
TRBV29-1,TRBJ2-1,CSVTGTESSNEQFF
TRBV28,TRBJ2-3,CASSVTGATSDTQYF